A selection of T cell receptor beta chains follows, all from one sample in a study of shared clonotypes between healthy human individuals. Here immunoSEQ multiplex PCR was the method, and the copy in TCRdb shows in-frame clones only, minus some. Here the sample spans about 1.1 million clones, 78% being singletons. Sequencing was done on a sample of memory CD4+ T cells from PBMCs. The receptors were sampled from a man between 18 and 29 years old in good health. Some clones in this sample may be carry-over from other donors' samples. Both conserved end residues are part of each CDR3.

J,V,CDR3
TRBJ2-1,TRBV5-4,CASSLDGTTYNEQFF
TRBJ2-7,TRBV18,CASSPLAGPSSYEQYF
TRBJ1-4,TRBV28,CASSLWTGGRANEKLFF
TRBJ2-1,TRBV20-1,CSARVYNEQFF
TRBJ2-1,TRBV19,CASSIGGRANEQFF
TRBJ2-1,TRBV25-1,CASSDGNRVEQFF
TRBJ1-5,TRBV5-4,CASSLWTGGEQPQHF
TRBJ2-1,TRBV2,CASSEYLNEQFF
TRBJ1-5,TRBV2,CASSLGHADPQPQHF
.,TRBV28,CASSPGDRGYEQYF
TRBJ2-1,TRBV6-1,CASSALGQRPYNEQFF
TRBJ1-2,TRBV6-5,CASSPRTGLDGYTF
TRBJ2-5,TRBV11-2,CASSFGRGGETQYF
TRBJ2-6,TRBV9,CASSAISGANVLTF
TRBJ2-1,TRBV7-2,CASSSTGTVHEQFF
TRBJ1-2,TRBV2,CASSRTDYGYTF
TRBJ2-7,TRBV18,CASSPPSSGEQYF
TRBJ2-7,TRBV9,CASSVDPSSYEQYF
TRBJ2-1,TRBV5-1,CASSSTGYRFNEQFF
TRBJ1-4,TRBV28,CASSPRTGLNEKLFF
TRBJ1-1,TRBV10-3,CAISERQTYTEAFF
TRBJ1-2,TRBV6-6,CASSEQGGYGYTF
TRBJ2-6,TRBV18,CASSPLGMGDSGANVLTF
TRBJ1-1,TRBV4-3,CASSQARDTSNTEAFF
TRBJ2-5,TRBV19,CASRPGGKYQETQYF
TRBJ2-1,TRBV6-5,CASSTTGQGGNEQFF
TRBJ2-1,TRBV5-1,CASNRLAGSNEQFF
TRBJ2-5,TRBV10-3,CAISKGLAGGTETQYF
TRBJ1-5,TRBV7-2,CASMAGGNQPQHF